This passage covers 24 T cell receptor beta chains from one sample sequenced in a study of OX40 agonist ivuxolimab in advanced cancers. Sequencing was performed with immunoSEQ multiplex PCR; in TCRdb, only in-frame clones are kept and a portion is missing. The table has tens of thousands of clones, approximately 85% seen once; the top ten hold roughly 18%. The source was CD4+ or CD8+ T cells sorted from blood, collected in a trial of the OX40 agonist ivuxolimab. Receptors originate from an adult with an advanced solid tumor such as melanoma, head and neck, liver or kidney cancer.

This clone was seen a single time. CDR3 amino acids: CASSPLLRDTGELFF. CDR3 coding DNA: TGTGCCAGCAGCCCATTGTTGCGGGACACCGGGGAGCTGTTTTTT. This chain joins TRBV5-6 and TRBJ2-2; a weak D match, TRBD2 (5 bases). V lost 4 bases, J lost 3 bases, and 13 bases lay in between. CDR3 length: 15 amino acids. Germline V gives CDR1 SGHDT, CDR2 YYEEEE.

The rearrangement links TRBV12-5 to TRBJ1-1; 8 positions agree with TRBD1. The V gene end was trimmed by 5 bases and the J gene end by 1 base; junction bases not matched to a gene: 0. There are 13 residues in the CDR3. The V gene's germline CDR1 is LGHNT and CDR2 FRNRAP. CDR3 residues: CASGGTGNTEAFF. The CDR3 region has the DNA TGTGCTAGTGGTGGGACAGGGAACACTGAAGCTTTCTTT. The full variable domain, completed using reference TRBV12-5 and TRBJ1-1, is DARVTQTPRHKVTEMGQEVTMRCQPILGHNTVFWYRQTMMQGLELLAYFRNRAPLDDSGMPKDRFSAEMPDATLATLKIQPSEPRDSAVYFCASGGTGNTEAFFGQGTRLTVV.

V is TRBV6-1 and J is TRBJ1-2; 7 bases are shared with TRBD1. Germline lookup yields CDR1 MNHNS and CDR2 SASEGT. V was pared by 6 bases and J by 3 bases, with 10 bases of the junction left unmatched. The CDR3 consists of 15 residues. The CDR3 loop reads CASRPTGALDYGYTF. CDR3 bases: TGTGCCAGCAGACCTACAGGGGCGCTGGACTATGGCTACACCTTC.

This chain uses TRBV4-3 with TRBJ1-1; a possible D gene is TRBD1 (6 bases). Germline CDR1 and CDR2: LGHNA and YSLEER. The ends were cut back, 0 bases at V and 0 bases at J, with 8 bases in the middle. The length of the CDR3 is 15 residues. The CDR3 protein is CASSQDRGLNTEAFF. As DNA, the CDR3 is TGCGCCAGCAGCCAAGATCGGGGGCTGAACACTGAAGCTTTCTTT.

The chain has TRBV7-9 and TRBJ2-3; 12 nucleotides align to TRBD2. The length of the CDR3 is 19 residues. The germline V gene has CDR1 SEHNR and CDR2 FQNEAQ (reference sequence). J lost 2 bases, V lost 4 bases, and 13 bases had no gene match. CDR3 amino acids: CASSSRTSGGTLFTDTQYF. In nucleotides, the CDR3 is TGTGCCAGCAGCTCCCGCACTAGCGGGGGGACCCTCTTCACAGATACGCAGTATTTT.

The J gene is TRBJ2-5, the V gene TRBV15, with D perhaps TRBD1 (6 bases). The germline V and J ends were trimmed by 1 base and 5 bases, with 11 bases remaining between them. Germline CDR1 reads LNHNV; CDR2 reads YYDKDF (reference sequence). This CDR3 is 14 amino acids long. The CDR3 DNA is TGTGCCACCAGCAGAGCTAACAGGGATGAGACCCAGTACTTC. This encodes CATSRANRDETQYF.

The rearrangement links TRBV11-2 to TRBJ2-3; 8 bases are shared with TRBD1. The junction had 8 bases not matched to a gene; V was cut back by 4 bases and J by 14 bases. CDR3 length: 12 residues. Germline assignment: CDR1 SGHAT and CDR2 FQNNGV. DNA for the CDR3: TGTGCCAGCAGCTCAGGGGGCGTGGGCCCGTATTTT. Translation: CASSSGGVGPYF.

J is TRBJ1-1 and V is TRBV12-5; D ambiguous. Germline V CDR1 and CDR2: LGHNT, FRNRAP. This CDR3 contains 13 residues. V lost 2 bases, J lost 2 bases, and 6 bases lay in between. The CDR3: CASGLWGNTEAFF. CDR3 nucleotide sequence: TGTGCTAGTGGTTTGTGGGGAAACACTGAAGCTTTCTTT. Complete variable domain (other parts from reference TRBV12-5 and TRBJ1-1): DARVTQTPRHKVTEMGQEVTMRCQPILGHNTVFWYRQTMMQGLELLAYFRNRAPLDDSGMPKDRFSAEMPDATLATLKIQPSEPRDSAVYFCASGLWGNTEAFFGQGTRLTVV.

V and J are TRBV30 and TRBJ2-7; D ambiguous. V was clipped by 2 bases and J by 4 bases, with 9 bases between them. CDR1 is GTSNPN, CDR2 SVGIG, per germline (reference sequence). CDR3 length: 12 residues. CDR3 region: CAWSMTDYEQYF. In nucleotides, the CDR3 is TGTGCCTGGAGTATGACGGATTACGAGCAGTACTTC.

This CDR3 is CASSLLLGQQPQHF. The CDR3 nucleotides read TGTGCCAGCAGTTTATTGCTGGGACAGCAGCCCCAGCATTTT. The chain uses TRBV28 and TRBJ1-5; TRBD1 matches at 7 bases. The CDR3 length is 14 residues. Germline V gene lookup returns CDR1 MDHEN and CDR2 SYDVKM. The V gene end was trimmed by 1 base and the J gene end by 7 bases; junction bases not matched to a gene: 4. Based on the CDR3 plus reference TRBV28 and TRBJ1-5, the full variable domain is DVKVTQSSRYLVKRTGEKVFLECVQDMDHENMFWYRQDPGLGLRLIYFSYDVKMKEKGDIPEGYSVSREKKERFSLILESASTNQTSMYLCASSLLLGQQPQHFGDGTRLSIL.

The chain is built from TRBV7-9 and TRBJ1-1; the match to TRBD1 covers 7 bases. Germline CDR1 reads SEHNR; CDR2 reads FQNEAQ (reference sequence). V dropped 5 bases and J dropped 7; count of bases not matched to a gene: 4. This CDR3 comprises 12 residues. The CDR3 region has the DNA TGTGCCAGCAGCCTACAGGGGCTTGAAGCTTTCTTT. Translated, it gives CASSLQGLEAFF.

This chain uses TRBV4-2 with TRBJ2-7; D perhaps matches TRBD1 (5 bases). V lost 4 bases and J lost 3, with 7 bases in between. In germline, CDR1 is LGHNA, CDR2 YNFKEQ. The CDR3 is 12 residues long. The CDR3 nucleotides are TGTGCCAGCAGCCCAGACAGCTACGAGCAGTACTTC. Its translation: CASSPDSYEQYF.

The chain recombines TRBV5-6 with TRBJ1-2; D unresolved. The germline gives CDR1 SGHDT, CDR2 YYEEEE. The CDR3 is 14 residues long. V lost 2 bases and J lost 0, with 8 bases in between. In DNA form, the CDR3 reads TGTGCCAGCAGCTTTGGGGTCTCTAACTATGGCTACACCTTC. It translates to CASSFGVSNYGYTF.

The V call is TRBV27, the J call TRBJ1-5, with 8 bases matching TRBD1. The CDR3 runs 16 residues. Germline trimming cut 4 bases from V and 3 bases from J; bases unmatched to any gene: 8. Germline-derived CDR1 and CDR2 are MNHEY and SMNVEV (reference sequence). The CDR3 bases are TGTGCCAGCAGTTCACAGGGGGATTTACCCAATCAGCCCCAGCATTTT. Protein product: CASSSQGDLPNQPQHF.

The CDR3 nucleotides read TGTGCCAGCAGCTCTCCAGGGTCTAAAAACATTCAGTACTTC. Protein: CASSSPGSKNIQYF. The chain uses TRBV5-4 and TRBJ2-4, with D perhaps TRBD1 (5 bases). With 3 bases removed from V and 4 bases from J, the gap between germline ends came to 11 bases. The germline V gene has CDR1 SGHNT and CDR2 YYREEE (reference sequence). CDR3 size: 14 residues.

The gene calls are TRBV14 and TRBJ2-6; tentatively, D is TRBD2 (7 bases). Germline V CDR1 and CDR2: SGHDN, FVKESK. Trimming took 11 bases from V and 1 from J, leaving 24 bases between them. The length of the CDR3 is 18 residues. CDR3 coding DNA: TGTGCCCGCCGCCACGGAGGGGGGGCATTGTCTGGGGCCAACGTCCTGACTTTC. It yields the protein CARRHGGGALSGANVLTF. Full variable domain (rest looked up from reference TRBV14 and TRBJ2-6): EAGVTQFPSHSVIEKGQTVTLRCDPISGHDNLYWYRRVMGKEIKFLLHFVKESKQDESGMPNNRFLAERTGGTYSTLKVQPAELEDSGVYFCARRHGGGALSGANVLTFGAGSRLTVL.

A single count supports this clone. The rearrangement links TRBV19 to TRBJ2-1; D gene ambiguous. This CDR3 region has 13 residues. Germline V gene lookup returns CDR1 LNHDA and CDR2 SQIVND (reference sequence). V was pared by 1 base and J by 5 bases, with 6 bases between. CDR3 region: CASSIGRNNEQFF. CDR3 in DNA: TGTGCCAGTAGTATAGGAAGAAACAATGAGCAGTTCTTC.

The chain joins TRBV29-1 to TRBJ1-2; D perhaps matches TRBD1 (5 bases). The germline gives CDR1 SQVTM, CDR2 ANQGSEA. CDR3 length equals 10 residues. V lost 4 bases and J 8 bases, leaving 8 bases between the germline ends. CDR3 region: CSVVGDGYTF. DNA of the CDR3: TGCAGCGTTGTAGGGGACGGCTACACCTTC.

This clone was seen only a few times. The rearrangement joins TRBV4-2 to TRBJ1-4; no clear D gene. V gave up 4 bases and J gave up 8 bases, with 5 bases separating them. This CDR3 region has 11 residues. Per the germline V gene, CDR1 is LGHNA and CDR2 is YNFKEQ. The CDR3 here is CASSRQEKLFF. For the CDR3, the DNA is TGTGCCAGCAGCCGACAAGAAAAACTGTTTTTT.

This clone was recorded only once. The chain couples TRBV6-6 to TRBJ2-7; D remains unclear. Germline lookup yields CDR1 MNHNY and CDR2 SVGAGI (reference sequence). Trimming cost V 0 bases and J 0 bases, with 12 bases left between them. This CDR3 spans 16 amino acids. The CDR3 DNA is TGTGCCAGCAGTTACTCGGTAGGGTCCGTCTCCTACGAGCAGTACTTC. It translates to CASSYSVGSVSYEQYF.

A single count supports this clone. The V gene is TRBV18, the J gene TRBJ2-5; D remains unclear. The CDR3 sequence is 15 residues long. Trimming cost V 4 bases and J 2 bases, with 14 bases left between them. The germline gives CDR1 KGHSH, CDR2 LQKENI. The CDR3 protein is CASSQTVGNQETQYF. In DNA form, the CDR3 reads TGTGCCAGCTCACAAACCGTGGGGAATCAAGAGACCCAGTACTTC. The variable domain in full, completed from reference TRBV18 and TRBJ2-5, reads NAGVMQNPRHLVRRRGQEARLRCSPMKGHSHVYWYRQLPEEGLKFMVYLQKENIIDESGMPKERFSAEFPKEGPSILRIQQVVRGDSAAYFCASSQTVGNQETQYFGPGTRLLVL.

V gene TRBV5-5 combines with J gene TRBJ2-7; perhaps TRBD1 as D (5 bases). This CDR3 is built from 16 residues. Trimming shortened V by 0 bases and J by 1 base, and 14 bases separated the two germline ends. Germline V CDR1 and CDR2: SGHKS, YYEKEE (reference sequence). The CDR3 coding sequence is TGTGCCAGCAGCTTGGATGCAGGGTGGGCATCCTACGAGCAGTACTTC. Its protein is CASSLDAGWASYEQYF.

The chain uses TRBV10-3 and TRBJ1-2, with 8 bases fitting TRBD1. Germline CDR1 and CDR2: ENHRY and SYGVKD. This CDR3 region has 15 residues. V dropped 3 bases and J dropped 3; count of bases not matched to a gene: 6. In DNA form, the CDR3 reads TGTGCCATCAGTGATCTAGGACAGGGAGACTATGGCTACACCTTC. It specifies CAISDLGQGDYGYTF.

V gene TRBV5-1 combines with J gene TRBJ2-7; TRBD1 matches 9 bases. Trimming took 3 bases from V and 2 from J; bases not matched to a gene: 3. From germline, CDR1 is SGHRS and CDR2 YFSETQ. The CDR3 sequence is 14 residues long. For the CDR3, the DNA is TGCGCCAGCAGCTCATACAGGGGGCCCTACGAGCAGTACTTC. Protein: CASSSYRGPYEQYF.